What follows is one T cell receptor beta chain and its context. Its specificity is unknown. Documented treatment: oral pan-JAK inhibitor, 5-10 mg twice daily. Peripheral blood samples and lesional scalp punch biopsies were obtained from alopecia areata patients. The authors extracted RNA and reverse transcribed it into cDNA as the sequencing template. Clones were sequenced by immunoSEQ multiplex PCR, and TCRdb holds only the in-frame ones, with some missing. The sample lists fewer than 350,000 clones, about 62% occurring once. This record belongs to a study of CD8+ T cells in alopecia areata. Whole-study context: Treated individuals took tofacitinib by mouth, 5 to 10 mg twice daily. Study outcomes and limitations: Especially in alopecia totalis/universalis, lesional scalp showed greater clonality than normal scalp did.

The CDR3 totals 15 residues. Germline values: CDR1 SGHRS, CDR2 YFSETQ. The V gene end was trimmed by 4 bases and the J gene end by 7 bases; junction bases not matched to a gene: 6. The V gene is TRBV5-1, the J gene TRBJ1-6; TRBD1 matches 9 bases. Specimen: CD4+ T cells sorted from blood, collected at week 24, from a patient treated with tofacitinib. The TCR was taken from a human donor with alopecia areata. The CDR3 loop is CASSPSGTGNSPLHF. CDR3 nucleotides: TGCGCCAGCAGCCCCTCTGGGACAGGGAATTCACCCCTCCACTTT.